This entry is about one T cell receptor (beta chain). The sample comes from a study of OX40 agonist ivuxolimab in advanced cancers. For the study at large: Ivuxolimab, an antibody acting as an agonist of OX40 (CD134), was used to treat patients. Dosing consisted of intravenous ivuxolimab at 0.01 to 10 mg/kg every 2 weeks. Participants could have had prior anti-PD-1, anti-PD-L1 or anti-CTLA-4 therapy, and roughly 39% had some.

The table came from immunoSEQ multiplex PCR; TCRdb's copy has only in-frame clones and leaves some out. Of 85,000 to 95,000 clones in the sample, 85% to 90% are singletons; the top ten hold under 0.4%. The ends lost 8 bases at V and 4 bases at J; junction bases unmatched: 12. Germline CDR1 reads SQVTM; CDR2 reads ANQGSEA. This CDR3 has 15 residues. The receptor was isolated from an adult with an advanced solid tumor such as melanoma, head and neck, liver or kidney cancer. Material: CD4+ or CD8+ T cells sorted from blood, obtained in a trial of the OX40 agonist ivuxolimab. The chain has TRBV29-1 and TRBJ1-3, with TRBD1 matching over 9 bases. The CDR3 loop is CSIEPAGTGGNTIYF. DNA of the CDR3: TGCAGCATCGAGCCCGCCGGGACAGGGGGAAACACCATATATTTT.